This entry lists 13 T cell receptor beta chains sequenced from one sample in a study of T cell responses to AZD1222 COVID-19 vaccine. Using immunoSEQ multiplex PCR, the repertoire was profiled, and TCRdb retains in-frame clones only, with some absent. The sample consists of around 130,000 clones, 93% of them appearing once. The specimen was peripheral blood, collected on day 0 of AZD1222 vaccination. Receptors originate from an adult in good health.

This clone was detected once. V usage is TRBV10-1 and J usage is TRBJ1-5, with no clear D. Germline values: CDR1 WNHNN, CDR2 SYGVQD (reference sequence). CDR3 size: 11 residues. V shed 6 bases and J shed 9 bases, with 9 bases lying between them. The CDR3 nucleotides read TGCGCCAGCAGAGAGGTCCCGCCCCAGCATTTT. Its protein product is CASREVPPQHF.

This chain links TRBV23-1 with TRBJ1-2, with 8 bases fitting TRBD1. TRBV23-1 is assigned to the ORF class and has an uncertain function. V lost 2 bases to trimming and J lost 8 bases; unmatched junction nucleotides: 13. The CDR3 is made up of 16 amino acids. As DNA, the CDR3 is TGCGCCAGCAGTCAAAGCACTGGGGACAGGCGACGGGGCTACACCTTC. Amino acids: CASSQSTGDRRRGYTF.

This chain joins TRBV27 and TRBJ1-2; D not certain. The V gene lost 7 bases and the J gene lost 8 bases, with 23 bases spanning the gap. Germline-derived CDR1 and CDR2 are MNHEY and SMNVEV (reference sequence). The CDR3 contains 15 residues. CDR3 nucleotides: TGTGCCAGCACCGCTCAAGGAAGAGATCTCTTGGGCTACACCTTC. Protein product: CASTAQGRDLLGYTF.

The chain joins TRBV5-4 to TRBJ1-1; possibly TRBD1 for D (5 bases). Germline CDR1 reads SGHNT; CDR2 reads YYREEE (reference sequence). Trimming pared 0 bases from V and 3 bases from J, leaving 12 bases between. This CDR3 is built from 15 residues. The CDR3 sequence: CASSLETSRDTEAFF. DNA of the CDR3: TGTGCCAGCAGCTTGGAAACTTCCAGGGACACTGAAGCTTTCTTT.

CDR3 coding DNA: TGTGCCAGCAGTTACCCCACAGGTCTTAGCAATCAGCCCCAGCATTTT. This gives the protein CASSYPTGLSNQPQHF. The chain combines TRBV6-5 with TRBJ1-5; perhaps TRBD1 as D (5 bases). Germline assignment: CDR1 MNHEY and CDR2 SVGAGI. The V gene lost 2 bases and the J gene lost 0 bases, with 11 bases spanning the gap. The CDR3 is made up of 16 amino acids.

The chain uses TRBV2 and TRBJ2-1; D is uncertain. V shed 3 bases and J shed 0 bases, with 9 bases lying between them. The CDR3 covers 15 residues. Germline-derived CDR1 and CDR2 are SNHLY and FYNNEI. For the CDR3, the DNA is TGTGCCAGCAGTGAGTGGAGAGACTCCTACAATGAGCAGTTCTTC. Protein sequence: CASSEWRDSYNEQFF.

The chain joins TRBV20-1 to TRBJ1-1; no clear D. The CDR3 spans 11 residues. Germline-derived CDR1 and CDR2 are DFQATT and SNEGSKA (reference sequence). Trimming took off 4 bases at V and 1 base at J, with 4 bases between the two ends. CDR3 in DNA: TGCAGTGCTACAGGGAACACTGAAGCTTTCTTT. Translating it yields CSATGNTEAFF.

The CDR3 coding sequence is TGTGCCAGCAGTACGGGGGTAGCGGGGGCGGAAGAGACCCAGTACTTC. Translated: CASSTGVAGAEETQYF. The chain uses TRBV5-4 and TRBJ2-5; 9 positions agree with TRBD2. Germline values: CDR1 SGHNT, CDR2 YYREEE (reference sequence). With 5 bases clipped from V and 3 bases from J, the junction kept 11 bases outside the gene matches. The CDR3 loop spans 16 amino acids.

V is TRBV15 and J is TRBJ1-5; 7 nucleotides align to TRBD1. Looked up from germline, CDR1 is LNHNV and CDR2 is YYDKDF (reference sequence). This CDR3 has 15 amino acids. V shed 5 bases, J shed 3 bases, and the junction held 7 bases outside the gene matches. CDR3 bases: TGTGCCACCAGCCCCCGGGACAGCTACAATCAGCCCCAGCATTTT. Amino acid sequence: CATSPRDSYNQPQHF.

The gene calls are TRBV30 and TRBJ1-5, with a weak D call TRBD1 (6 bases). Deletions cut 0 bases from V and 5 bases from J, with 11 bases between. Germline CDR1 and CDR2: GTSNPN and SVGIG (reference sequence). The CDR3 is made up of 14 amino acids. The CDR3 spells CAWSVGGPDQPQHF. CDR3 sequence (DNA): TGTGCCTGGAGTGTAGGGGGTCCCGATCAGCCCCAGCATTTT.

The chain carries TRBV12-3 or TRBV12-4 and TRBJ2-1; D is undetermined. The length of the CDR3 is 11 residues. V was trimmed by 6 bases and J by 9 bases, leaving 9 bases between them. CDR3 nucleotides: TGTGCCAGCAGCTATCTGACTGAGCAGTTCTTC. Translation: CASSYLTEQFF.

CDR3 sequence reads: CASSRLPGQGSLMGYGYTF. DNA of the CDR3: TGTGCCAGCAGTCGACTACCGGGACAGGGAAGTCTTATGGGCTATGGCTACACCTTC. The chain recombines TRBV6-6 with TRBJ1-2; 9 bases line up with TRBD1. Losses at the gene ends were 5 bases for V and 4 bases for J; bases not matched to a gene: 20. This CDR3 spans 19 amino acids. CDR1 is MNHNY, CDR2 SVGAGI, per germline (reference sequence).

This sequence joins TRBV9 and TRBJ2-7, with TRBD1 matching over 7 bases. CDR3 length: 14 residues. The germline gives CDR1 SGDLS, CDR2 YYNGEE. Germline trimming cut 4 bases from V and 3 bases from J; bases unmatched to any gene: 7. The CDR3 DNA reads TGTGCCAGCAGCCCTACAGGGGCTTACTACGAGCAGTACTTC. Translating gives CASSPTGAYYEQYF.